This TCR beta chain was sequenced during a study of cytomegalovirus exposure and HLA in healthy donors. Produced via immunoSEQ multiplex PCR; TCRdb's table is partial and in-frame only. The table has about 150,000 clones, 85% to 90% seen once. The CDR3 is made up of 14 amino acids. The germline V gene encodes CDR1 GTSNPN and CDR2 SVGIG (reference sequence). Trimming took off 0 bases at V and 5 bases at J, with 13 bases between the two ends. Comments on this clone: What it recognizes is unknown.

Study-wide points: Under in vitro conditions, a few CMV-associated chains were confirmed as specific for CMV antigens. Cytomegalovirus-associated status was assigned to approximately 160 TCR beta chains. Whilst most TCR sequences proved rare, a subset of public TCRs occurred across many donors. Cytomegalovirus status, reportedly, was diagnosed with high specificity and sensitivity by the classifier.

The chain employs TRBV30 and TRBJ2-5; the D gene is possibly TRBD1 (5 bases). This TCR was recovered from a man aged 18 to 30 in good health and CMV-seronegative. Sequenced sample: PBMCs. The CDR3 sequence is CAWSVQGVRETQYF. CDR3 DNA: TGTGCCTGGAGTGTACAAGGGGTTCGGGAGACCCAGTACTTC.